This TCR beta chain came from a study of monozygotic twins with inflammatory bowel disease. With roughly 17 and 9 cycles respectively, two nested PCRs were carried out on TCRalpha and TCRbeta cDNA. Following a re-call of the 5' RACE reads, TCRdb has one entry per CDR3 protein and lacks DNA. The table for this sample gives approximately 330,000 distinct CDR3 sequences. The study's findings and limits: None of the different T cell subtypes could be distinguished from one another.

The length of the CDR3 is 15 residues. Germline loops: CDR1 DFQATT, CDR2 SNEGSKA (reference sequence). Notes on this clonotype: Its antigen is unidentified.

The V call is TRBV20-1, the J call TRBJ2-1; the D call of TRBD2 rests on TCRdb alone, since no DNA is present to check it. Material: blood. This TCR was sampled from a human donor with ulcerative colitis or Crohn's disease, or a healthy co-twin of an affected twin (not recorded which). The CDR3 loop reads CSAKSGGGGMNEQFF.